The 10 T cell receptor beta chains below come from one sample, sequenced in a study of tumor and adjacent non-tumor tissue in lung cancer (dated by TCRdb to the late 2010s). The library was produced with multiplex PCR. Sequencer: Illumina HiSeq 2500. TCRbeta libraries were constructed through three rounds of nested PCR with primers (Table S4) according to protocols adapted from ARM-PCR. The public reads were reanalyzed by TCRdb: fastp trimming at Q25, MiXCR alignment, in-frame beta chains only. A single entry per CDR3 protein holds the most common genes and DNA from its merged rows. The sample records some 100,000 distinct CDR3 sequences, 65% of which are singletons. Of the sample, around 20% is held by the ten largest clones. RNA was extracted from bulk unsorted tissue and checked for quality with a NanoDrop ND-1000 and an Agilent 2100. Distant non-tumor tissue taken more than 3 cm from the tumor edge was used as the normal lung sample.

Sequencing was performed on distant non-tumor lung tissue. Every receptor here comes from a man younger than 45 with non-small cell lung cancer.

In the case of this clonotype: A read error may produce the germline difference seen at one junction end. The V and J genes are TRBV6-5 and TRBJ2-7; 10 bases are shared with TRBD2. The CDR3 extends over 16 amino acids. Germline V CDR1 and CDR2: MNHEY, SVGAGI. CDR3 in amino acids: CASSSSSGSISYKQYF. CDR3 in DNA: TGTGCCAGCAGTTCCTCTAGCGGGAGCATCTCCTACAAGCAATACTTC.

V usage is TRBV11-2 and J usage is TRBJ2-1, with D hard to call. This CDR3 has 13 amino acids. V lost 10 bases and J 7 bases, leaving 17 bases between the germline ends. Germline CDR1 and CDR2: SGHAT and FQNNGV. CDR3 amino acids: CAITTDRYNEQFF. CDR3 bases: TGTGCCATCACCACGGACCGATATAATGAGCAGTTCTTC.

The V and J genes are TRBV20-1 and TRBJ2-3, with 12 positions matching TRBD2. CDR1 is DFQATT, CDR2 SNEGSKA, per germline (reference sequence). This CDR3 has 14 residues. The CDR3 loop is CNALTSGGSDTQYF. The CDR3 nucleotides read TGCAATGCGCTGACTAGCGGGGGATCAGATACGCAGTATTTT.

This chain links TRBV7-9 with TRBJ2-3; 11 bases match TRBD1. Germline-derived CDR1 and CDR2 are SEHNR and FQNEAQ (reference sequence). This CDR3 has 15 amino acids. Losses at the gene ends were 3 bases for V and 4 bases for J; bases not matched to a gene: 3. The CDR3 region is CASSFPGQGADTQYF. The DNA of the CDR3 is TGTGCCAGCAGCTTCCCGGGACAGGGGGCAGATACGCAGTATTTT.

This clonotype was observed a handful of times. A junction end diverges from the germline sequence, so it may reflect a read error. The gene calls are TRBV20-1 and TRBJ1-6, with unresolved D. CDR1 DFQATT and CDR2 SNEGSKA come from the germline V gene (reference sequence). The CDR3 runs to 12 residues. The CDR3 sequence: CSASLAHSPLHF. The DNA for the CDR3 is TGCAGTGCTAGTCTGGCCCATTCACCACTCCACTTT.

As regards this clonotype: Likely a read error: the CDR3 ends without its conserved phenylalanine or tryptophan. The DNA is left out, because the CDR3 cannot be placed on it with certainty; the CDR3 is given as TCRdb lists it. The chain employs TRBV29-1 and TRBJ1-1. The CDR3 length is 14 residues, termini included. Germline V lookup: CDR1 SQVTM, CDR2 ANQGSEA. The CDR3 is CSARASSWNTETFC.

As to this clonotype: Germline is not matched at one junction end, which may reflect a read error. The DNA of the CDR3 is TGCAGTGCTAGAGATCACAGGGTCTCTTCCTACGAGCATTACTTC. Translated, it gives CSARDHRVSSYEHYF. The V gene is TRBV20-1, the J gene TRBJ2-7; a weak D match, TRBD1 (6 bases). The length of the CDR3 is 15 residues. Germline assignment: CDR1 DFQATT and CDR2 SNEGSKA (reference sequence).

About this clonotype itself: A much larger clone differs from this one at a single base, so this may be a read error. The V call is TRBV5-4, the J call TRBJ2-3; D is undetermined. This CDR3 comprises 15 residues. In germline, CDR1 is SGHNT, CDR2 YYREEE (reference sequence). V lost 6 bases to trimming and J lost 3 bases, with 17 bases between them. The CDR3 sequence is CASNSERWSTDTQYF. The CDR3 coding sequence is TGTGCCAGCAACTCGGAAAGGTGGAGTACAGATACGCAGTATTTT.

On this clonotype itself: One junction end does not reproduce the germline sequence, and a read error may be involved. The CDR3 loop is CTSNLRAGGLETQYF. The CDR3 DNA follows: TGTACCAGCAATTTGCGAGCGGGAGGGTTGGAGACCCAGTACTTC. The rearrangement joins TRBV12-3 or TRBV12-4 to TRBJ2-5; 10 bases are a match to TRBD2. The CDR3 has 15 residues.

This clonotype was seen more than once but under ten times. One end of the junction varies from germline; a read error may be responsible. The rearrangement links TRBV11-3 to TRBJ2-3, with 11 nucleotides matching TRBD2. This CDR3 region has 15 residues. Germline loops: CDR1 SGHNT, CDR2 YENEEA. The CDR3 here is CASSLRLAGQDTQYF. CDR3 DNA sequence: TGTGCCAGCAGCCTACGACTAGCGGGGCAAGATACCCAGTATTTT.